There are a few counts of the clone carrying this TCR beta chain. Relying on iRepertoire HTBI primers and Arm-PCR of CDR3 regions, the team built TCR beta libraries. TCRdb analysed the multiplex PCR reads with MiXCR anew, one entry per CDR3 protein. The sample lists around 480,000 distinct CDR3 sequences, roughly 17% occurring once. This sample stems from a study of regulatory T cells in long-lasting Graves disease. Time point denoted: newly diagnosed GD, antithyroid drugs for less than 3 months. RNA extracted from PBMCs served as the sequencing template. V lost 2 bases and J lost 2, with 16 bases in between. The CDR3 is 16 amino acids. Per the germline V gene, CDR1 is SNHLY and CDR2 is FYNNEI. This same sample was also part of a study on T cells in Graves' hyperthyroidism and ophthalmopathy.

The V call is TRBV2, the J call TRBJ2-7, with D tentatively TRBD1 (6 bases). The sequencing here drew on peripheral blood mononuclear cells (PBMCs), taken at new diagnosis, from a patient treated with antithyroid drugs. The sequence derives from a man aged 35 to 55 with Graves disease. CDR3 residues: CASSEKLGAVPYEQYF. Here the CDR3 DNA reads TGTGCCAGCAGTGAAAAGTTGGGGGCAGTACCCTACGAGCAGTACTTC.